These 2 T cell receptor beta chains were all obtained from the same sample, sequenced in a study of T cells after yellow fever vaccination. MiXCR, applied by TCRdb to the 5' RACE reads, yields one record per CDR3 protein. Found here are some 340,000 distinct CDR3 sequences, about 10% of them singletons; the top ten hold 3% to 3.5%. This material consisted of CD4+ T cells sorted from PBMCs, taken 45 days after the yellow fever booster vaccination. The receptors come from a man aged 18 to 30 who received the YFV17D yellow fever vaccine.

This clonotype was seen more than once but under ten times. J is TRBJ1-4 and V is TRBV4-3; 9 nucleotides line up with TRBD1. Germline CDR1 is LGHNA and CDR2 is YSLEER. V gave up 2 bases and J gave up 5 bases; unmatched junction bases: 9. CDR3 length: 17 amino acids. CDR3 amino acids: CASSQTYPDRGNEKLFF. The CDR3 region has the DNA TGCGCCAGCAGCCAAACCTACCCGGACAGGGGAAATGAAAAACTGTTTTTT.

This chain connects TRBV21-1 to TRBJ2-6. TRBV21-1 is a documented pseudogene. CDR3 length equals 16 residues. The chain's CDR3 is CASSKRTGSGANVLTF. The CDR3 DNA is TGTGCCAGCAGCAAACGGACCGGCTCTGGGGCCAACGTCCTGACTTTC.